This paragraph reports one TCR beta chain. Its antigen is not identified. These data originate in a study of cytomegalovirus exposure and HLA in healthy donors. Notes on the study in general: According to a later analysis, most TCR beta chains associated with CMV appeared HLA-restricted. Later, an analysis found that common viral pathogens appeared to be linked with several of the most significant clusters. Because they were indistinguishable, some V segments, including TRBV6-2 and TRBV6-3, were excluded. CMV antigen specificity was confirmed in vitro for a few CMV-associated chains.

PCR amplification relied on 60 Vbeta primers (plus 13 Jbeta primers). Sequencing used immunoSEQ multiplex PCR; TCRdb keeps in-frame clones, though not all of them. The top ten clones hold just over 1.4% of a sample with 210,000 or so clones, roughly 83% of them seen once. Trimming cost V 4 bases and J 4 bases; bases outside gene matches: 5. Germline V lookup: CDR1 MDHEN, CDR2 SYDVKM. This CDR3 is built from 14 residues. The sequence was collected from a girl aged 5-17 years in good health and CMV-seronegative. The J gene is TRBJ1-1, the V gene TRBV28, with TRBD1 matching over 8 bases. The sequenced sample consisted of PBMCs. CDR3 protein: CASSSQGARTEAFF. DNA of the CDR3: TGTGCCAGCAGTTCGCAGGGGGCGCGCACTGAAGCTTTCTTT.